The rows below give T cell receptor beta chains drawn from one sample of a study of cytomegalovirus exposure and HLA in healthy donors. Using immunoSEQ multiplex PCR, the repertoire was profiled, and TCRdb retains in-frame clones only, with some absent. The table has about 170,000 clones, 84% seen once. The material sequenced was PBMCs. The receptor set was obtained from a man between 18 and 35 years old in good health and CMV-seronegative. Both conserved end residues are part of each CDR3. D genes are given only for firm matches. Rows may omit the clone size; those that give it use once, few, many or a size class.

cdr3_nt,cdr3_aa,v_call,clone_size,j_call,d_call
TGTGCCAGCAGTCAAATCAACACGAACAGCTATGGCTACACCTTC,CASSQINTNSYGYTF,TRBV6-1,few,TRBJ1-2,-
TGTGCCAGCTCACCCGGTCTAGATACGCAGTATTTT,CASSPGLDTQYF,TRBV18,-,TRBJ2-3,-
TGTGCCAGCCTACAGGGCAAGAACACTGAAGCTTTCTTT,CASLQGKNTEAFF,TRBV18,once,TRBJ1-1,-
TGTGCCAGCAGTCGTTCAGGGATTTTGAGCTATGGCTACACCTTC,CASSRSGILSYGYTF,TRBV14,-,TRBJ1-2,-
TGTGCCACCAGCAGAGACAGGGGGAACACTGAAGCTTTCTTT,CATSRDRGNTEAFF,TRBV15,-,TRBJ1-1,-
TGTGCCAGCAGCACAGGGACAGGCATCACTGAAGCTTTCTTT,CASSTGTGITEAFF,TRBV7-9,-,TRBJ1-1,TRBD1
TGTGCCACCAGCAGAACCGACGGGAGGGGGACTGAAGCTTTCTTT,CATSRTDGRGTEAFF,TRBV15,-,TRBJ1-1,-
TGTGCCAGTACTAGAGTTGGGACTCTTGGCTACAATGAGCAGTTCTTC,CASTRVGTLGYNEQFF,TRBV19,-,TRBJ2-1,-
TGTGCCAGCACGCTGAAGAGGGGGACAGCCGAGCAGTACTTC,CASTLKRGTAEQYF,TRBV2,-,TRBJ2-7,TRBD1
TGTGCCAGCATTAGGAGGTACCGGGACAGGGGCGACTATGGCTACACCTTC,CASIRRYRDRGDYGYTF,TRBV2,-,TRBJ1-2,TRBD1
TGTGCCAGCAGCGGGGGCATGAACACTGAAGCTTTCTTT,CASSGGMNTEAFF,TRBV9,-,TRBJ1-1,-
TGTGCCAGCAGCCCCGAACAGGGTACCCTCTCTGGGGCCAACGTCCTGACTTTC,CASSPEQGTLSGANVLTF,TRBV7-9,-,TRBJ2-6,-
TGCGCCAGCAGCCGGCGGACAGGGAACACTGAAGCTTTCTTT,CASSRRTGNTEAFF,TRBV5-1,-,TRBJ1-1,TRBD1
TGTGCCAGCAGTGACCCTAGCGGGAGCTCCTACAATGAGCAGTTCTTC,CASSDPSGSSYNEQFF,TRBV2,few,TRBJ2-1,TRBD2
TGCGCCAGCAGTACGGGACAGGGACCCGATACGCAGTATTTT,CASSTGQGPDTQYF,TRBV5-1,-,TRBJ2-3,TRBD1
TGCAGCGTTAGCCAGGTCAGCGAGCAGTACTTC,CSVSQVSEQYF,TRBV29-1,-,TRBJ2-7,-
TGTGCCAGCAATCGACGGGTGAACACTGAAGCTTTCTTT,CASNRRVNTEAFF,TRBV6-5,-,TRBJ1-1,-
TGTGCCATCAGTCCGACTAGCGGCTACGAGCAGTACTTC,CAISPTSGYEQYF,TRBV10-3,-,TRBJ2-7,TRBD2
TGTGCCAGCAGCTTAGACGGGGGATTTACCTACGAGCAGTACTTC,CASSLDGGFTYEQYF,TRBV7-8,-,TRBJ2-7,-
TGTGCCAGCAGCCTCACAGCAACTAGCACAGATACGCAGTATTTT,CASSLTATSTDTQYF,TRBV9,-,TRBJ2-3,-
TGTGCCAGCAGTTACGATGAGGGGGGGCCCCGCGACGAGCAGTACTTC,CASSYDEGGPRDEQYF,TRBV6-7,-,TRBJ2-7,-
TGTGCCAGTAGCCCAGGAAAAGGAGGGGAAGCTTTCTTT,CASSPGKGGEAFF,TRBV19,-,TRBJ1-1,-
TGTGCCAGCAGTGCAGGGCGCAAAGAGACCCAGTACTTC,CASSAGRKETQYF,TRBV6-5,once,TRBJ2-5,-
TGTGCCAGCAGCTTAGGACTAGCGGGACGGGAGACCCAGTACTTC,CASSLGLAGRETQYF,TRBV11-2,-,TRBJ2-5,TRBD2
TGTGCCAGTAGTATCTTCGGGGGGGCGGGCAATCAGCCCCAGCATTTT,CASSIFGGAGNQPQHF,TRBV19,-,TRBJ1-5,-
TGTGCCACCAGCAGAGGGGACAGGGATACAGATACGCAGTATTTT,CATSRGDRDTDTQYF,TRBV15,-,TRBJ2-3,TRBD1
TGTGCCAGCAGCCAGTATGAAGCTCAGCCCCAGCATTTT,CASSQYEAQPQHF,TRBV16,-,TRBJ1-5,-
TGTGCCAGCAGTGAACCCGCCTATTATGAGCAGTTCTTC,CASSEPAYYEQFF,TRBV25-1,-,TRBJ2-1,-
TGTGCCAGCAGCTCCAGCGGGGCGGGCGGGGGGATTCCCTACGAGCAGTACTTC,CASSSSGAGGGIPYEQYF,TRBV7-9,-,TRBJ2-7,TRBD2
TGTGCCAGCAGATCCTTTGGAGGGGGCGGCTATGGCTACACCTTC,CASRSFGGGGYGYTF,TRBV28,once,TRBJ1-2,TRBD1
TGTGCCAGCAGAGAGTTGGGACTTTCTTCTGAAGCTTTCTTT,CASRELGLSSEAFF,TRBV6-1,few,TRBJ1-1,-
TGTGCCTGGAGTGTACAAGATACGCAGTATTTT,CAWSVQDTQYF,TRBV30,-,TRBJ2-3,-
TGTGCCACCGGAAATCAGGGATTGCAGCCCCAGCATTTT,CATGNQGLQPQHF,TRBV15,-,TRBJ1-5,-
TGTGCCAGCAGCTTAAGGCAGGGTAACACCGGGGAGCTGTTTTTT,CASSLRQGNTGELFF,TRBV7-9,few,TRBJ2-2,-
TGCGCCAGCAGGGCTCAGGGGATCTACAATGAGCAGTTCTTC,CASRAQGIYNEQFF,TRBV5-1,-,TRBJ2-1,-
TGTGCCAGCAGCTTAGGAGGGAACAATCAGCCCCAGCATTTT,CASSLGGNNQPQHF,TRBV7-9,-,TRBJ1-5,-
TGTGCCAGCAGGGACTACAACTCTGGGGCCAACGTCCTGACTTTC,CASRDYNSGANVLTF,TRBV28,few,TRBJ2-6,-
TGTGCCAGCACCTATATAGGGGGCTTGAAGACCCAGTACTTC,CASTYIGGLKTQYF,TRBV6-5,once,TRBJ2-5,TRBD1
TGTGCCAGTAGTACCCAAAGACAGGGGGCAAATTCACCCCTCCACTTT,CASSTQRQGANSPLHF,TRBV19,-,TRBJ1-6,TRBD1
TGTGCCATTGCCCCGGGACAGGGCTCCTACGAGCAGTACTTC,CAIAPGQGSYEQYF,TRBV10-3,-,TRBJ2-7,TRBD1
TGTGCCAGCAGTAGCGGGGGGGCTTGGGCAGATACGCAGTATTTT,CASSSGGAWADTQYF,TRBV27,-,TRBJ2-3,TRBD2
TGTGCCAGCACCGGGGGAGCTAATGAAAAACTGTTTTTT,CASTGGANEKLFF,TRBV6-1,-,TRBJ1-4,-
TGTGCCAGCAGTCGCTACAGGGACTCTGGAAACACCATATATTTT,CASSRYRDSGNTIYF,TRBV7-9,-,TRBJ1-3,-
TGTGCCAGCATAGGGACTAACGGGGGAGCCTACCAAGAGACCCAGTACTTC,CASIGTNGGAYQETQYF,TRBV2,-,TRBJ2-5,TRBD2
TGTGCCAGCAGTGAATTTAGCGGGAGGTTGGGGTCCTACGAGCAGTACTTC,CASSEFSGRLGSYEQYF,TRBV2,-,TRBJ2-7,TRBD2
TGTGCCAGCAGCTGGGTCAAGGGGGGGTCTGAGGACACTGAAGCTTTCTTT,CASSWVKGGSEDTEAFF,TRBV13,few,TRBJ1-1,-
TGTGCCAGCAGCCGCCAAGGGAGATTAGAGACCCAGTACTTC,CASSRQGRLETQYF,TRBV6-5,-,TRBJ2-5,-
TGTGCCAGCAGCGTTGACAGGGTCACTGAAGCTTTCTTC,CASSVDRVTEAFF,TRBV5-8,-,TRBJ1-1,TRBD1
TGTGCCAGCACCCCCCGAGAGGGCACCGGGGAGCTGTTTTTT,CASTPREGTGELFF,TRBV5-4,-,TRBJ2-2,-
TGTGCCAGCAGCGTAGGAGGCGGGACGGGGAATGAGCAGTTCTTC,CASSVGGGTGNEQFF,TRBV9,-,TRBJ2-1,-
TGCGCCAGCAGCTTGGTTGCGGGGAGGGGTGAGCAGTTCTTC,CASSLVAGRGEQFF,TRBV5-1,-,TRBJ2-1,TRBD2
TGTGCCAGCAGTTACTTTGGGGACAGTACTAACTATGGCTACACCTTC,CASSYFGDSTNYGYTF,TRBV6-6,few,TRBJ1-2,TRBD1
TGTGCCAGTACCCCCGGGACTAGCAGCACAGATACGCAGTATTTT,CASTPGTSSTDTQYF,TRBV19,once,TRBJ2-3,TRBD2
TGCGCCAGCAATTCGGACAGGGCGATTTACACTGAAGCTTTCTTT,CASNSDRAIYTEAFF,TRBV10-2,once,TRBJ1-1,TRBD1
TGTGCCAGCAGCTTCTACAGGGAGAACACTGAAGCTTTCTTT,CASSFYRENTEAFF,TRBV7-9,-,TRBJ1-1,-
TGTGCCAGCAGCCTCGGGGGGATTAATGAAAAACTGTTTTTT,CASSLGGINEKLFF,TRBV7-9,-,TRBJ1-4,-
TGTGCCAGCAGTTTCCCCGGGACAGGGGGTTATCAGACGCCCCAGCATTTT,CASSFPGTGGYQTPQHF,TRBV28,-,TRBJ1-5,TRBD1
TGTGCCAGCAGTGAAGCAGTGGCCCCTGGGGAGACCCAGTACTTC,CASSEAVAPGETQYF,TRBV2,-,TRBJ2-5,-
TGTGCCAGCACTTCAGGGGGGCAAGGAAACACCATATATTTT,CASTSGGQGNTIYF,TRBV28,once,TRBJ1-3,TRBD1